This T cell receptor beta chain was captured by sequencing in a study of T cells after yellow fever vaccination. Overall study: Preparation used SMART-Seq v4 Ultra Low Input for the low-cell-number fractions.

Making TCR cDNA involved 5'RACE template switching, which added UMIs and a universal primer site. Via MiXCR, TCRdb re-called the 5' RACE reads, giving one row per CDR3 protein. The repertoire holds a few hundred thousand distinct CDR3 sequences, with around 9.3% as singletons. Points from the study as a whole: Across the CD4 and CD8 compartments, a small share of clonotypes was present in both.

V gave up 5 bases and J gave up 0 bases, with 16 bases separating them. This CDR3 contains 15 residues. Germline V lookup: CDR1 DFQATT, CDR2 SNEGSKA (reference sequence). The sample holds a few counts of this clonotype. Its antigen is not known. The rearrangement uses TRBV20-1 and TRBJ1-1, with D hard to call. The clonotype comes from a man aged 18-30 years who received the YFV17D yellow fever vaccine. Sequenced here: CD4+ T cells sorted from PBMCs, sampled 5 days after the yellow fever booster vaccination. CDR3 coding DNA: TGCAGTGCTCGCAAGGCCGGGTCACTGAACACTGAAGCTTTCTTT. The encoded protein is CSARKAGSLNTEAFF.